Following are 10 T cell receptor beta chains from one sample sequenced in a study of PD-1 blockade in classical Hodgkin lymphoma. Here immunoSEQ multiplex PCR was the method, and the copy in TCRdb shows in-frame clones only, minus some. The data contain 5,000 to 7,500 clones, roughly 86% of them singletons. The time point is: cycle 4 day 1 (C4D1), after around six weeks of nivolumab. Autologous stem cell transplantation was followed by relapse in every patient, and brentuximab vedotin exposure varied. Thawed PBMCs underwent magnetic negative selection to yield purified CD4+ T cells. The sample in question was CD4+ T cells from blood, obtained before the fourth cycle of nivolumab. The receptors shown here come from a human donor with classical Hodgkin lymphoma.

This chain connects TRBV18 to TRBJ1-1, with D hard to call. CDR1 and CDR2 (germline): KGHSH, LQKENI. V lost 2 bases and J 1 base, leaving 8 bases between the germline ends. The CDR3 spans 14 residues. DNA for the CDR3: TGTGCCAGCTCACCATCCTACAGGAACACTGAAGCTTTCTTT. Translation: CASSPSYRNTEAFF. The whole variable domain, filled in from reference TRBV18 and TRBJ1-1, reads NAGVMQNPRHLVRRRGQEARLRCSPMKGHSHVYWYRQLPEEGLKFMVYLQKENIIDESGMPKERFSAEFPKEGPSILRIQQVVRGDSAAYFCASSPSYRNTEAFFGQGTRLTVV.

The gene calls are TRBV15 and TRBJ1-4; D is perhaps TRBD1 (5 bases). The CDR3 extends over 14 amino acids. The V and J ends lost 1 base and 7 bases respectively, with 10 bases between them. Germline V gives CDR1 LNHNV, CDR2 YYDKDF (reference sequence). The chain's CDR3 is CATSRVQVPEKLFF. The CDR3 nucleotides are TGTGCCACCAGCAGAGTACAGGTACCTGAAAAACTGTTTTTT.

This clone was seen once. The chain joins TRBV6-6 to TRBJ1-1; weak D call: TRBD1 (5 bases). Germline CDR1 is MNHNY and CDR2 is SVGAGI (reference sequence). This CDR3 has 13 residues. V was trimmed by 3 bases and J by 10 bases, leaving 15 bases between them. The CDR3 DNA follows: TGTGCCAGCAGTTATTACCCCGGACAAGGAGCTTTCTTT. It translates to CASSYYPGQGAFF.

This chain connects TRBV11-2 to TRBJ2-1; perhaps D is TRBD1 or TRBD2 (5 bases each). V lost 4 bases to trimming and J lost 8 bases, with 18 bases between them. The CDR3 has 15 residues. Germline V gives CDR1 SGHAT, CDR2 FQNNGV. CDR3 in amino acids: CASSSDPVRGDEQFF. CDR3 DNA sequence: TGTGCCAGCAGCTCTGACCCAGTCCGGGGCGATGAGCAGTTCTTC.

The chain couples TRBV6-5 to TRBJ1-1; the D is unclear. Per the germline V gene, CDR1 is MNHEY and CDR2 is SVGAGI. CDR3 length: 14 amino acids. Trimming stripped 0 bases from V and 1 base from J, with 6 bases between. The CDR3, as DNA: TGTGCCAGCAGTTACTCGGCTCGGAACACTGAAGCTTTCTTT. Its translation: CASSYSARNTEAFF.

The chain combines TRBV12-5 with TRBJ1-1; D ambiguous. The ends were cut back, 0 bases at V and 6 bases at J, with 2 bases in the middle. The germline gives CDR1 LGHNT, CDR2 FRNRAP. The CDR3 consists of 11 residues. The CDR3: CASGLVSEAFF. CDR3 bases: TGTGCTAGTGGTTTGGTTTCTGAAGCTTTCTTT.

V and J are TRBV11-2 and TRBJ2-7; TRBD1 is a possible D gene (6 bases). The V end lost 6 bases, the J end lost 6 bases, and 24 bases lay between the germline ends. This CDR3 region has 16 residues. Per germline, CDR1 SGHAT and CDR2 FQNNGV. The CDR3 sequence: CASSLNPDRVLSEQYF. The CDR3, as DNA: TGTGCCAGCAGTTTAAACCCGGACAGAGTCTTATCCGAGCAGTACTTC.

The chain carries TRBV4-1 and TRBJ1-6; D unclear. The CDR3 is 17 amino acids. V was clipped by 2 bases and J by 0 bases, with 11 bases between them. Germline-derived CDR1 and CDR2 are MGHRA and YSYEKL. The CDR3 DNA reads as TGCGCCAGCAGCCAACTGGACTTGGTCTCCTATAATTCACCCCTCCACTTT. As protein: CASSQLDLVSYNSPLHF.

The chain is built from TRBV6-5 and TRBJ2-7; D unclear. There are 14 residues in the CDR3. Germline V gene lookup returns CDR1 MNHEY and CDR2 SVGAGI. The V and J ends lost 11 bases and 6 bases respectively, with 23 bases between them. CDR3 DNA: TGTGCCTCAGCGCCGGGCCAGGTGAATATCGAGCAGTACTTC. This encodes CASAPGQVNIEQYF.

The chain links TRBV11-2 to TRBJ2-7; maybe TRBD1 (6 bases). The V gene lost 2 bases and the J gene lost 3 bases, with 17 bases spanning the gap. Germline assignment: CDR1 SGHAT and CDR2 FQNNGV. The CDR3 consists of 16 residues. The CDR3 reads CASSLTGTLWDYEQYF. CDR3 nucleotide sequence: TGTGCCAGCAGCTTAACAGGGACACTATGGGACTACGAGCAGTACTTC.